These 4 T cell receptor beta chains were all obtained from the same sample, sequenced in a study of shared clonotypes between healthy human individuals. The table came from immunoSEQ multiplex PCR; TCRdb's copy has only in-frame clones and leaves some out. The sample includes about 1.5 million clones, 95% to 97% of them seen just once. Sequencing was carried out using naive CD4+ T cells sorted from blood. Specified subset: CD45RA+ positively selected. Receptors originate from a man between 25 and 39 years old in good health.

This chain joins TRBV7-7 and TRBJ2-7; 7 nucleotides align to TRBD1. The V segment lost 5 bases and the J segment 3 bases; nucleotides outside the gene matches: 4. Germline assignment: CDR1 SSHAT and CDR2 FNYEAQ (reference sequence). The CDR3 extends over 13 amino acids. CDR3 in amino acids: CASSRGQYYEQYF. In DNA, the CDR3 is TGTGCCAGCAGCCGGGGACAGTACTACGAGCAGTACTTC.

The rearrangement joins TRBV7-9 to TRBJ2-7; TRBD1 might be the D (7 bases). The CDR3 runs to 18 residues. V lost 1 base and J 4 bases, leaving 23 bases between the germline ends. Germline V gene sequence: CDR1 SEHNR, CDR2 FQNEAQ (reference sequence). CDR3: CASSLGRRDRLLGYEQYF. The CDR3 bases are TGTGCCAGCAGCTTAGGTCGGCGGGACAGATTACTAGGATACGAGCAGTACTTC.

This chain connects TRBV4-3 to TRBJ2-4; a possible D gene is TRBD1 (5 bases). The V and J ends lost 3 bases and 9 bases respectively, with 21 bases between them. The CDR3 is 16 residues long. Germline-derived CDR1 and CDR2 are LGHNA and YSLEER. Here the CDR3 reads CASSHGRQGGLGIQYF. In DNA form, the CDR3 reads TGCGCCAGCAGCCACGGGCGGCAGGGCGGTCTGGGCATTCAGTACTTC.

This sequence joins TRBV6-1 and TRBJ2-2, with 8 bases fitting TRBD1. This CDR3 is 13 amino acids long. V shed 4 bases and J 6 bases; nucleotides not matched to a gene: 1. CDR1 is MNHNS, CDR2 SASEGT, per germline. The CDR3 sequence is CASSATGAGELFF. CDR3 DNA: TGTGCCAGCAGTGCGACAGGGGCCGGGGAGCTGTTTTTT.